The 7 T cell receptor beta chains listed next were all sequenced from one sample in a study of tumor and adjacent non-tumor tissue in lung cancer. Three rounds of nested PCR, following a modified ARM-PCR protocol, produced the TCRbeta library. MiXCR, applied by TCRdb to the multiplex PCR reads, yields one record per CDR3 protein. The sample holds over 60,000 distinct CDR3 sequences, roughly 73% seen once. The template was RNA from unsorted bulk tissue. Sequencing was done on a sample of lung tumor tissue. Source of these receptors: a man aged 60 to 69 with non-small cell lung cancer.

This clonotype was detected a few times. A much larger clone lies one base from this, so it may be a read error. The chain recombines TRBV29-1 with TRBJ1-1; TRBD1 agrees at 7 bases. In germline, CDR1 is SQVTM, CDR2 ANQGSEA. This CDR3 region has 15 residues. The V segment lost 7 bases and the J segment 1 base; nucleotides outside the gene matches: 12. The CDR3 DNA follows: TGCAGCGGACAACAGGGGTGGGGGACGAACACTGAAGCTTTCTTT. Translating it yields CSGQQGWGTNTEAFF.

With regard to this clonotype: This may be a read error: a much more frequent sequence differs by one nucleotide. The rearrangement links TRBV5-1 to TRBJ2-1; D not resolved. Germline loops: CDR1 SGHRS, CDR2 YFSETQ. This CDR3 is 14 amino acids long. CDR3 nucleotides: TGCGCCAGCAGCTTGGCCGGATCGTACAATGAGGAGTTCTTC. Its translation: CASSLAGSYNEEFF.

The CDR3 DNA reads TGTGCCAGCATTGTCGATCCCCCCGCACACGAGCAGTTCTTC. This gives the protein CASIVDPPAHEQFF. This rearrangement joins TRBV6-1 to TRBJ2-1; D is unclear. The germline V gene has CDR1 MNHNS and CDR2 SASEGT. Trimming stripped 7 bases from V and 10 bases from J, with 20 bases between. CDR3 length equals 14 residues.

The chain employs TRBV20-1 and TRBJ1-4; 10 bases match TRBD1. V was pared by 8 bases and J by 7 bases, with 4 bases of the junction left unmatched. The CDR3 contains 12 residues. Germline V gene data show CDR1 as DFQATT and CDR2 as SNEGSKA (reference sequence). The CDR3 region is CSTRQGAEKLFF. The CDR3 nucleotides are TGCAGTACTCGACAGGGGGCTGAAAAACTGTTTTTT.

This clonotype was seen once. The rearrangement uses TRBV30 and TRBJ2-3; possibly TRBD2 for D (5 bases). Germline CDR1 is GTSNPN and CDR2 is SVGIG (reference sequence). V lost 3 bases and J lost 4, with 14 bases in between. The CDR3 has 14 amino acids. CDR3 sequence reads: CAWRKQYSADTQYF. The CDR3 nucleotides are TGTGCCTGGAGAAAACAGTATAGCGCAGATACGCAGTATTTT.

Concerning this clonotype itself: Relative to the germline gene, one junction end is altered; a read error may explain this. The chain couples TRBV6-1 to TRBJ2-3, with a tentative D call TRBD2 (5 bases). The germline V gene encodes CDR1 MNHNS and CDR2 SASEGT. This CDR3 has 14 residues. The CDR3 sequence is CASSEGTRKDMQFF. CDR3 DNA: TGTGCCAGCAGTGAAGGGACTCGCAAAGATATGCAGTTTTTT.

Worth noting for this clonotype: At one end, the junction sequence differs from germline, possibly due to a read error. The rearrangement links TRBV11-1 to TRBJ2-3; 10 positions agree with TRBD1. CDR3 length: 16 residues. Germline-derived CDR1 and CDR2 are SGHAT and FQDESV (reference sequence). CDR3 in amino acids: CACSRGTGATFVTQYF. CDR3 nucleotides: TGTGCCTGCAGCCGCGGGACAGGGGCCACCTTTGTTACACAGTATTTT.